Below, 10 T cell receptor beta chains from the same sample are listed, as sequenced in a study of Graves' ophthalmopathy and Graves' hyperthyroidism. Researchers took RNA transcripts and amplified TCR beta CDR3 regions from them. First-round RT-PCR employed HTBI primers, with a second-round multiplex PCR after it. TCRdb reprocessed the multiplex PCR reads with MiXCR, giving one entry per CDR3 protein. The table lists 400,000 to 500,000 distinct CDR3 sequences, around 21% of them singletons. Sequencing was carried out using peripheral blood. These receptors all stem from a woman aged 18-29 years with stable Graves' hyperthyroidism.

This clonotype was seen ten or more times. A junction boundary mismatches the germline segment, possibly from a read error. The genes are TRBV5-5 and TRBJ2-4, with D perhaps matching TRBD2 (6 bases). This CDR3 spans 15 amino acids. Germline values: CDR1 SGHKS, CDR2 YYEKEE (reference sequence). CDR3 sequence (DNA): TGTGCCAGCAGCGCCCTGGACGGGGGTCCTAACATTAAGTACTTC. Protein sequence: CASSALDGGPNIKYF.

The chain combines TRBV30 with TRBJ2-4; no firm D call. The CDR3 runs 16 residues. CDR1 and CDR2 from the germline V gene are GTSNPN and SVGIG (reference sequence). V gave up 1 base and J gave up 0 bases, with 13 bases separating them. The CDR3 sequence: CAWSGEMELAKNIQYF. CDR3 DNA sequence: TGTGCCTGGAGTGGAGAAATGGAATTAGCCAAAAACATTCAGTACTTC. Full variable domain (missing parts from reference TRBV30 and TRBJ2-4): SQTIHQWPATLVQPVGSPLSLECTVEGTSNPNLYWYRQAAGRGLQLLFYSVGIGQISSEVPQNLSASRPQDRQFILSSKKLLLSDSGFYLCAWSGEMELAKNIQYFGAGTRLSVL.

This clonotype appeared many times. This sequence joins TRBV7-8 and TRBJ2-7, with D unresolved. The CDR3 consists of 15 residues. Trimming removed 2 bases at V and 0 bases at J, with 11 bases between. The V gene's germline CDR1 is SGHVS and CDR2 FQNEAQ. The CDR3 protein is CASSLFGPSSYEQYF. The CDR3 bases are TGTGCCAGCAGCTTATTCGGGCCTAGCTCCTACGAGCAGTACTTC.

A remark on this clonotype: Lacking the conserved final phenylalanine or tryptophan, this CDR3 likely reflects a read error. This chain links TRBV9 with TRBJ1-2; 7 bases fit TRBD1. This CDR3 has 15 residues. CDR1 is SGDLS, CDR2 YYNGEE, per germline. V was pared by 2 bases and J by 4 bases, with 8 bases of the junction left unmatched. The CDR3 nucleotides read TGTGCCAGCAGCGTCTCAGGGGGTGCCTTCTATGGCTACACCGTC. It is translated as CASSVSGGAFYGYTV.

The sample holds many counts of this clonotype. The rearrangement links TRBV12-5 to TRBJ1-2; 7 bases map to TRBD1. Trimming took 0 bases from V and 4 from J; bases not matched to a gene: 8. This CDR3 has 16 residues. Germline CDR1 is LGHNT and CDR2 is FRNRAP. The CDR3 reads CASGLVTGENSYGYTF. In nucleotides, the CDR3 is TGTGCTAGTGGTTTGGTTACAGGGGAGAATAGCTATGGCTACACCTTC. Full variable domain (rest looked up from reference TRBV12-5 and TRBJ1-2): DARVTQTPRHKVTEMGQEVTMRCQPILGHNTVFWYRQTMMQGLELLAYFRNRAPLDDSGMPKDRFSAEMPDATLATLKIQPSEPRDSAVYFCASGLVTGENSYGYTFGSGTRLTVV.

This clonotype was picked up many times. This chain uses TRBV6-5 with TRBJ1-1, with D possibly TRBD1 on 6 matching bases. The germline V gene encodes CDR1 MNHEY and CDR2 SVGAGI. V was shortened by 4 bases and J by 7 bases, with 13 bases between the two germline ends. There are 13 residues in the CDR3. The DNA of the CDR3 is TGTGCCAGCAGTTCCCTGAGGGGGAATGAAGCTTTCTTT. Translated: CASSSLRGNEAFF.

The chain is built from TRBV12-3 or TRBV12-4 and TRBJ2-2; the match to TRBD2 covers 9 bases. Unmatched junction bases numbered 8, after V lost 8 bases and J lost 7 bases. This CDR3 is built from 14 residues. CDR3 coding DNA: TGTGCCAGCGGCCTGCGGGAGGGGGTCGGGGAGCTGTTTTTT. It translates to CASGLREGVGELFF.

This clonotype has at least ten counts. CDR3 in DNA: TGCAGCGTTGGACAGGCGACGAACACTGAAGCTTTCTTT. It translates to CSVGQATNTEAFF. The chain carries TRBV29-1 and TRBJ1-1; a weak D match, TRBD1 (6 bases). Germline loops: CDR1 SQVTM, CDR2 ANQGSEA. The CDR3 totals 13 residues. V lost 4 bases and J lost 1, with 10 bases in between.

This clonotype was seen at least ten times. This rearrangement joins TRBV6-2 or TRBV6-3 to TRBJ1-2; no clear D. Germline lookup yields CDR1 MNHEY and CDR2 SVGEGT. The germline V and J ends were trimmed by 4 bases and 4 bases, with 19 bases remaining between them. The CDR3 covers 16 residues. CDR3 nucleotide sequence: TGTGCCAGCAGTTCGGTCCAATCAATGAGGCCCTATGGCTACACCTTC. It is translated as CASSSVQSMRPYGYTF.

At least ten counts were recorded for this clonotype. V and J are TRBV7-3 and TRBJ2-2; 12 bases are shared with TRBD2. V dropped 3 bases and J dropped 5; count of bases not matched to a gene: 4. The length of the CDR3 is 16 residues. Germline values: CDR1 SGHTA, CDR2 FQGTGA. The CDR3 sequence is CASSFSGTSGTGELFF. The CDR3 region has the DNA TGTGCCAGCAGCTTCTCCGGGACTAGCGGGACCGGGGAGCTGTTTTTT.